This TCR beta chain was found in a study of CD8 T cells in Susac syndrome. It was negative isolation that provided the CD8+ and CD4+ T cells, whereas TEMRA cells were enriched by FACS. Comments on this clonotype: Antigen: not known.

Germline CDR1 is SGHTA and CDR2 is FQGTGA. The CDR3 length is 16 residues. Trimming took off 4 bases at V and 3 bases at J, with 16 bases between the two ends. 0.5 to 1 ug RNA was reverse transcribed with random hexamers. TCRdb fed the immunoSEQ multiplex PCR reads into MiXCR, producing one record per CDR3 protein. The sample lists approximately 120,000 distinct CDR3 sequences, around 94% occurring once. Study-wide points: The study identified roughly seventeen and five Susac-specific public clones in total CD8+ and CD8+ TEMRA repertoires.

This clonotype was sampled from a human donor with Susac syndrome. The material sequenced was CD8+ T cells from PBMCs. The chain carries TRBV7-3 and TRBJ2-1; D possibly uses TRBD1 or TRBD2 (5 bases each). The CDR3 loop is CASSSISGPNYNEQFF. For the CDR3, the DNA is TGTGCCAGCAGCTCCATATCGGGGCCTAACTACAATGAGCAGTTCTTC.